This T cell receptor (beta chain) is drawn from a study of blood T cells in healthy people across ages. Study-level findings and limits: Diversity figures derived from one million T cells were judged to underestimate the true value. Long-lived donors carried more naive CD4+ cells and greater diversity than aged donors.

This clonotype was observed a handful of times. What it recognizes is unknown. The CDR3 is made up of 15 amino acids. The V gene's germline CDR1 is SNHLY and CDR2 FYNNEI. The ends lost 4 bases at V and 3 bases at J; junction bases unmatched: 5. Then a second PCR, running roughly 7 to 11 cycles, was carried out with a sample-barcoded 5' primer and a J-beta primer mix. TCRdb itself ran the 5' RACE reads through MiXCR, one entry per CDR3 protein. The top ten clones hold 22% of a sample with more than 550,000 distinct CDR3 sequences, 22% of them seen once. The chain employs TRBV2 and TRBJ1-4; 7 positions match TRBD1. Sequencing used blood. The source is a man between 65 and 79 years old in good health. The CDR3 loop reads CASSGPTGPNEKLFF. The CDR3 DNA reads as TGTGCCAGCAGTGGGCCGACAGGGCCTAATGAAAAACTGTTTTTT.